One and the same sample provided the 18 T cell receptor beta chains below, sequenced in a study of blood T cell repertoires in COVID-19. Profiled with immunoSEQ multiplex PCR; TCRdb holds only in-frame clones, not every one. The sample shows tens of thousands of clones, approximately 90% of them seen only once. Sequenced sample: peripheral blood. The receptors originated from an older woman with active COVID-19.

This chain connects TRBV19 to TRBJ1-1; TRBD1 aligns across 7 bases. From germline, CDR1 is LNHDA and CDR2 SQIVND (reference sequence). This CDR3 is 14 amino acids long. J lost 0 bases, V lost 6 bases, and 4 bases had no gene match. CDR3 DNA sequence: TGTGCCAGTAGAAGGACAGGAATGAACACTGAAGCTTTCTTT. Encoded protein: CASRRTGMNTEAFF.

The chain combines TRBV7-9 with TRBJ2-2; D is possibly TRBD1 (5 bases). The germline V gene encodes CDR1 SEHNR and CDR2 FQNEAQ (reference sequence). V was shortened by 2 bases and J by 6 bases, with 7 bases between the two germline ends. This CDR3 has 13 amino acids. Here the CDR3 DNA reads TGTGCCAGCAGCTTAAAAGGGGCCGGGGAGCTGTTTTTT. Translated: CASSLKGAGELFF.

By frequency in the sample, this clone is medium-sized. This chain links TRBV11-2 with TRBJ2-7; possibly TRBD1 for D (6 bases). The CDR3 totals 12 residues. Trimming took off 6 bases at V and 7 bases at J, with 13 bases between the two ends. Germline lookup yields CDR1 SGHAT and CDR2 FQNNGV. CDR3 DNA: TGTGCCAGCAGGGCTGGGGGCTGGGAGCAGTACTTC. It codes for CASRAGGWEQYF.

This clone was picked up one time. The chain combines TRBV2 with TRBJ2-5, with 7 bases identical to TRBD2. Germline V gives CDR1 SNHLY, CDR2 FYNNEI. The J segment lost 1 base and the V segment lost 8 bases, leaving 7 bases of the junction unmatched. This CDR3 has 14 residues. In DNA form, the CDR3 reads TGTGCCAGCGCGTGGGCGGGAGTCCAAGAGACCCAGTACTTC. Its protein is CASAWAGVQETQYF.

This chain uses TRBV2 with TRBJ2-5; 11 nucleotides line up with TRBD1. V lost 8 bases and J lost 5; bases outside the gene matches: 10. From germline, CDR1 is SNHLY and CDR2 FYNNEI. This CDR3 region has 15 residues. The CDR3 nucleotides read TGTGCCAGCGATAGGGGGACAGGGGGGAGGGAGACCCAGTACTTC. This encodes CASDRGTGGRETQYF.

The V call is TRBV6-5, the J call TRBJ2-7; the D is unclear. Trimming shortened V by 5 bases and J by 2 bases, and 7 bases separated the two germline ends. This CDR3 spans 12 amino acids. The germline gives CDR1 MNHEY, CDR2 SVGAGI. The CDR3 DNA is TGTGCCAGCAGTCGAGATCCCTACGAGCAGTACTTC. This encodes CASSRDPYEQYF.

This sequence joins TRBV24-1 and TRBJ2-7; TRBD2 might be the D (6 bases). The CDR3 spans 15 residues. V was trimmed by 1 base and J by 5 bases, leaving 14 bases between them. Germline V gene sequence: CDR1 KGHDR, CDR2 SFDVKD. The CDR3: CATSDLRAGGDEQYF. The CDR3, as DNA: TGTGCCACCAGTGATTTAAGGGCAGGAGGGGACGAGCAGTACTTC.

Concerning this clone: The sample holds other DNA sequences that translate to the same CDR3. This sequence joins TRBV2 and TRBJ2-3; 10 bases match TRBD1. The junction had 1 base not matched to a gene; V was cut back by 6 bases and J by 1 base. Looked up from germline, CDR1 is SNHLY and CDR2 is FYNNEI. This CDR3 is 14 amino acids long. CDR3 sequence: CASSGTGGTDTQYF. CDR3 sequence (DNA): TGTGCCAGCAGCGGGACAGGGGGCACAGATACGCAGTATTTT.

A single count supports this clone. The chain couples TRBV30 to TRBJ1-2; TRBD1 might be the D (5 bases). Germline assignment: CDR1 GTSNPN and CDR2 SVGIG (reference sequence). CDR3 length: 14 residues. V was trimmed by 6 bases and J by 0 bases, leaving 14 bases between them. The CDR3 DNA is TGTGCCTGTCTGGTACAGGTAGCTAACTATGGCTACACCTTC. This encodes CACLVQVANYGYTF. The full variable domain, with the rest looked up from reference TRBV30 and TRBJ1-2, is SQTIHQWPATLVQPVGSPLSLECTVEGTSNPNLYWYRQAAGRGLQLLFYSVGIGQISSEVPQNLSASRPQDRQFILSSKKLLLSDSGFYLCACLVQVANYGYTFGSGTRLTVV.

V usage is TRBV3-1 (or the pseudogene TRBV3-2) and J usage is TRBJ2-1; D gene uncertain. The CDR3 loop spans 13 amino acids. Trimming removed 1 base at V and 9 bases at J, with 10 bases between. Germline V CDR1 and CDR2: LGHDT, YNNKEL (reference sequence). Here the CDR3 DNA reads TGTGCCAGCAGCCAAGGGCTAGTTGGTGAGCAGTTCTTC. Protein product: CASSQGLVGEQFF.

As for this clone: The same CDR3 can be traced to other DNA sequences in this sample. J is TRBJ2-1 and V is TRBV24-1; the D is unclear. Trimming stripped 5 bases from V and 4 bases from J, with 2 bases between. Germline lookup yields CDR1 KGHDR and CDR2 SFDVKD. The CDR3 contains 11 residues. The CDR3 sequence is CATSAYNEQFF. In nucleotides, the CDR3 is TGTGCCACCAGTGCGTACAATGAGCAGTTCTTC.

J is TRBJ2-1 and V is TRBV10-3, with 9 bases identical to TRBD1. The CDR3 covers 15 residues. Germline assignment: CDR1 ENHRY and CDR2 SYGVKD. Losses at the gene ends were 4 bases for V and 7 bases for J; bases not matched to a gene: 8. This chain's CDR3 is CAISGLQGARNEQFF. CDR3 in DNA: TGTGCCATCAGTGGGTTACAGGGGGCGAGGAATGAGCAGTTCTTC.

The chain couples TRBV19 to TRBJ1-5; 7 nucleotides agree with TRBD1. In germline, CDR1 is LNHDA, CDR2 SQIVND (reference sequence). The CDR3 has 15 amino acids. The trim removed 4 bases at V and 2 bases at J, leaving 5 bases unmatched. The CDR3 protein is CASSNPGQGNQPQHF. The CDR3 coding sequence is TGTGCCAGTAGTAACCCCGGACAGGGCAATCAGCCCCAGCATTTT.

This sequence joins TRBV29-1 and TRBJ1-2; D possibly corresponds to TRBD1 (5 bases). The V gene lost 6 bases and the J gene lost 5 bases, with 13 bases spanning the gap. This CDR3 comprises 12 residues. Germline V gene data show CDR1 as SQVTM and CDR2 as ANQGSEA. The CDR3 DNA is TGCAGCGTCCTGGTTGGGGGGTATGGCTACACCTTC. Encoded protein: CSVLVGGYGYTF.

V and J are TRBV19 and TRBJ1-2; D may be TRBD1 (5 bases). CDR1 LNHDA and CDR2 SQIVND come from the germline V gene (reference sequence). The germline V and J ends were trimmed by 3 bases and 4 bases, with 9 bases remaining between them. This CDR3 has 13 residues. As DNA, the CDR3 is TGTGCCAGTAGTATGCTGCAGGGCTATGGCTACACCTTC. Translation: CASSMLQGYGYTF.

The chain combines TRBV7-6 with TRBJ2-2; 10 positions match TRBD2. The CDR3 has 15 amino acids. The junction had 3 bases not matched to a gene; V was cut back by 0 bases and J by 8 bases. Germline CDR1 and CDR2: SGHVS and FNYEAQ. CDR3 protein: CASSLALAGAGELFF. CDR3 coding DNA: TGTGCCAGCAGCTTAGCGCTAGCGGGAGCTGGGGAGCTGTTTTTT.

The chain couples TRBV5-1 to TRBJ2-3, with D perhaps TRBD2 (6 bases). The ends were cut back, 1 base at V and 0 bases at J, with 9 bases in the middle. Germline lookup yields CDR1 SGHRS and CDR2 YFSETQ. CDR3 length: 15 residues. Here the CDR3 reads CASSLISGSTDTQYF. CDR3 bases: TGCGCCAGCAGCTTGATTAGCGGAAGCACAGATACGCAGTATTTT.

The chain uses TRBV28 and TRBJ1-2; possible D gene TRBD1, 6 bases. This CDR3 spans 14 amino acids. Per germline, CDR1 MDHEN and CDR2 SYDVKM. The germline V and J ends were trimmed by 0 bases and 6 bases, with 11 bases remaining between them. The CDR3 DNA is TGTGCCAGCAGTTTATGGGACAGACATAATGGCTACACCTTC. Translating gives CASSLWDRHNGYTF.